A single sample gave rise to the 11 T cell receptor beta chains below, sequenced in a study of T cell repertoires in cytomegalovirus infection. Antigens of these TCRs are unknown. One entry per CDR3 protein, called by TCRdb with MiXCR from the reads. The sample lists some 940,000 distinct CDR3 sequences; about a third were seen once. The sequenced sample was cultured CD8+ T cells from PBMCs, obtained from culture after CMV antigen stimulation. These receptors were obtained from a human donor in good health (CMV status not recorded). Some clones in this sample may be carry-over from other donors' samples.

CDR3 nucleotides: TGCGCCAGCAGCCAACCGGGACAGGGGGCAGAGAGTGAAAAACTGTTTTTT. Its translation is CASSQPGQGAESEKLFF. The genes are TRBV4-1 and TRBJ1-4, with TRBD1 identical over 12 bases. Germline V CDR1 and CDR2: MGHRA, YSYEKL. The CDR3 runs 17 residues. J lost 7 bases, V lost 2 bases, and 8 bases had no gene match.

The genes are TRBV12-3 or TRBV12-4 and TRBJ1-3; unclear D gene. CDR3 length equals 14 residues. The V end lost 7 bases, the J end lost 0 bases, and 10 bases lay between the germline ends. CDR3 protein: CASNSYTSGNTIYF. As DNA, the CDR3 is TGTGCCAGCAATAGCTATACCTCTGGAAACACCATATATTTT.

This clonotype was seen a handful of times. CDR3 nucleotides: TGTGCCAGCAGTCTCCGGGACAGGGGGCATAGTAACTATGGCTACACCTTC. Protein sequence: CASSLRDRGHSNYGYTF. The chain is built from TRBV28 and TRBJ1-2; 12 nucleotides match TRBD1. The CDR3 is 17 residues long. From germline, CDR1 is MDHEN and CDR2 SYDVKM. The ends lost 5 bases at V and 1 base at J; junction bases unmatched: 8.

The CDR3 DNA reads as TGTGCCAGCAGCTCTGACAGGTACGAGCAGTACGTC. Amino acid sequence: CASSSDRYEQYV. The chain links TRBV5-6 to TRBJ2-7; maybe TRBD1 (6 bases). Trimming pared 3 bases from V and 4 bases from J, leaving 8 bases between. Germline V gene lookup returns CDR1 SGHDT and CDR2 YYEEEE. The CDR3 has 12 residues.

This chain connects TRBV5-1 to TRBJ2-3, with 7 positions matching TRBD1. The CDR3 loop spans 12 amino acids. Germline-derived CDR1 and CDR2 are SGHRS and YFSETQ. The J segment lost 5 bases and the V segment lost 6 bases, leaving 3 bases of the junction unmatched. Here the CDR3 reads CASTRGLDTQYF. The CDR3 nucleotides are TGCGCCAGCACCAGGGGGTTAGATACGCAGTATTTT.

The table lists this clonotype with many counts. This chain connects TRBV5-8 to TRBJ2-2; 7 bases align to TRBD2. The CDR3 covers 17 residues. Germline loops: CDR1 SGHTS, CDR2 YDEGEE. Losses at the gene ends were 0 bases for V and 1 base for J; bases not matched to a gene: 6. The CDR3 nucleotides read TGTGCCAGCAGCTTGGCCGCTAGCGGAATGAACACCGGGGAGCTGTTTTTT. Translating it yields CASSLAASGMNTGELFF. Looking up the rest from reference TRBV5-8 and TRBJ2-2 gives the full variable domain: EAGVTQSPTHLIKTRGQQATLRCSPISGHTSVYWYQQALGLGLQFLLWYDEGEERNRGNFPPRFSGRQFPNYSSELNVNALELEDSALYLCASSLAASGMNTGELFFGEGSRLTVL.

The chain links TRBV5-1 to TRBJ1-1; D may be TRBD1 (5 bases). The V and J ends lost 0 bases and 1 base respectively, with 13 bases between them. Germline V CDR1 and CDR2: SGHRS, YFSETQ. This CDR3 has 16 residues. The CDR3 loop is CASSLAFGHPNTEAFF. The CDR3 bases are TGCGCCAGCAGCTTGGCCTTCGGACACCCGAACACTGAAGCTTTCTTT. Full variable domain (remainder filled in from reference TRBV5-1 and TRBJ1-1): KAGVTQTPRYLIKTRGQQVTLSCSPISGHRSVSWYQQTPGQGLQFLFEYFSETQRNKGNFPGRFSGRQFSNSRSEMNVSTLELGDSALYLCASSLAFGHPNTEAFFGQGTRLTVV.

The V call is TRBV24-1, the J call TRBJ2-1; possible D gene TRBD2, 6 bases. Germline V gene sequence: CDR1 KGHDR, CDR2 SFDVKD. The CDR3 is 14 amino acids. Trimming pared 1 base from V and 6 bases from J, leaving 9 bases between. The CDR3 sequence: CATSDFRGANEQFF. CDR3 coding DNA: TGTGCCACCAGTGATTTTCGCGGGGCCAATGAGCAGTTCTTC.

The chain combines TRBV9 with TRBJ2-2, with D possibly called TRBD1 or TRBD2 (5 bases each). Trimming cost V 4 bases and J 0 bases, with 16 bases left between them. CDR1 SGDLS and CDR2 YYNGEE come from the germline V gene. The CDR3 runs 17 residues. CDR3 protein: CASSSRSKGPNTGELFF. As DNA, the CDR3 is TGTGCCAGCAGCTCCCGGAGTAAGGGACCGAACACCGGGGAGCTGTTTTTT.

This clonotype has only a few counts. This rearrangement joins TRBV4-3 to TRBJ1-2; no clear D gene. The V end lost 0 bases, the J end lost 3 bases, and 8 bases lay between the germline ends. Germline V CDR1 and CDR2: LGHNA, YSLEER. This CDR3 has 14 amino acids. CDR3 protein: CASSQDSSDYGYTF. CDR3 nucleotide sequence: TGCGCCAGCAGCCAAGATTCCTCGGACTATGGCTACACCTTC.

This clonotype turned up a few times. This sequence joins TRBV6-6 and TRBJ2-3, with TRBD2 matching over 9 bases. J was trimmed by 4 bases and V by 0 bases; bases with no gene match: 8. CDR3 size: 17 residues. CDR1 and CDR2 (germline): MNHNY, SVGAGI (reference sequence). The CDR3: CASSYSRRLAEPDTQYF. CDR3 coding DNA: TGTGCCAGCAGTTACTCGAGGCGACTAGCGGAACCAGATACGCAGTATTTT.